The 2 T cell receptor beta chains below all came from one sample that was sequenced in a study of blood T cell repertoires in COVID-19. Profiled with immunoSEQ multiplex PCR; TCRdb holds only in-frame clones, not every one. The table includes 150,000 to 180,000 clones, approximately 90% detected once. Sequencing input: peripheral blood. The source is a woman between 70 and 85 years old with acute or convalescent COVID-19.

The V call is TRBV6-2 or TRBV6-3, the J call TRBJ1-5; weak D call: TRBD1 (5 bases). CDR3 size: 17 residues. The germline V gene encodes CDR1 MNHEY and CDR2 SVGEGT. The V end lost 2 bases, the J end lost 0 bases, and 14 bases lay between the germline ends. The DNA of the CDR3 is TGTGCCAGCAGTTACGGTACAGGCCGTTATAGCAATCAGCCCCAGCATTTT. Protein sequence: CASSYGTGRYSNQPQHF.

This sequence joins TRBV2 and TRBJ2-5, with 13 bases that match TRBD2. The trim removed 4 bases at V and 1 base at J, leaving 3 bases unmatched. The CDR3 sequence is 16 residues long. The germline CDR1 and CDR2 sequences are SNHLY and FYNNEI. The CDR3 DNA is TGTGCCAGCAGTGGGGGACTAGCGGGGCCCCAAGAGACCCAGTACTTC. As protein: CASSGGLAGPQETQYF.